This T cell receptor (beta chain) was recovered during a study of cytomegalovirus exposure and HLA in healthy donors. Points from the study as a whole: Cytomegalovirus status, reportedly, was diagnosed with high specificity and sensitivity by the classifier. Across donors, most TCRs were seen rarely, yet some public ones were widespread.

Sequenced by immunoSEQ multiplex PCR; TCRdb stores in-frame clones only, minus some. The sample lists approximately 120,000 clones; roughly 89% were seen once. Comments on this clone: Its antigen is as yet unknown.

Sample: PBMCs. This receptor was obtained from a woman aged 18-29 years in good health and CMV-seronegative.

The CDR3 sequence is CASSLVVSRVPGELFF. The CDR3, as DNA: TGTGCCAGCAGCTTAGTAGTAAGCAGGGTCCCCGGGGAGCTGTTTTTT. The rearrangement links TRBV11-2 to TRBJ2-2; D possibly corresponds to TRBD1 (5 bases). Per germline, CDR1 SGHAT and CDR2 FQNNGV. The CDR3 runs 16 residues. The V end lost 1 base, the J end lost 6 bases, and 15 bases lay between the germline ends. Using reference TRBV11-2 and TRBJ2-2 for the parts outside the CDR3, the full variable domain is EAGVAQSPRYKIIEKRQSVAFWCNPISGHATLYWYQQILGQGPKLLIQFQNNGVVDDSQLPKDRFSAERLKGVDSTLKIQPAKLEDSAVYLCASSLVVSRVPGELFFGEGSRLTVL.